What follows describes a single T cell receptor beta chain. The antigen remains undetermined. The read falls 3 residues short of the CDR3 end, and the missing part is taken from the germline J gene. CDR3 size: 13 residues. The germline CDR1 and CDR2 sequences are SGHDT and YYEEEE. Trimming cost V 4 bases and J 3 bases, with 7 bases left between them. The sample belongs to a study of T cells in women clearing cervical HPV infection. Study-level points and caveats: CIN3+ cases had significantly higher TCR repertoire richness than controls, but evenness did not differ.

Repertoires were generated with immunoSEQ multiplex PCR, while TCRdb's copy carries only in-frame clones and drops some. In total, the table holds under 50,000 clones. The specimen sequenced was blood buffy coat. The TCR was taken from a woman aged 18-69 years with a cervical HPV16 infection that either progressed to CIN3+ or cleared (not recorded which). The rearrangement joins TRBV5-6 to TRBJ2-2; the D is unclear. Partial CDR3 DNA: TGTGCCAGCAGCCAACAATACACCGGGGAG. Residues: CASSQQYTGE. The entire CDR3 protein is CASSQQYTGELFF.